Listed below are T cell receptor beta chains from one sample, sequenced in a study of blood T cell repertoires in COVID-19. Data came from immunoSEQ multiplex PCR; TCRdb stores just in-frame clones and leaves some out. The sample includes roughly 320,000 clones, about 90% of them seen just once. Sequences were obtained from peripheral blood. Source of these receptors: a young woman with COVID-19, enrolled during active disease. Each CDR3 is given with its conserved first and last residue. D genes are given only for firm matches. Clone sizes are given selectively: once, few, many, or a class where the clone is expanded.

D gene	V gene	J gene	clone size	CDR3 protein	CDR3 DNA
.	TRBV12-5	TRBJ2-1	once	CASGLGSINEQFF	TGTGCTAGTGGTTTGGGGTCTATCAATGAGCAGTTCTTC
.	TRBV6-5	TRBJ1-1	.	CASKLGLIGTEAFF	TGTGCCAGCAAGCTGGGGCTCATCGGCACTGAAGCTTTCTTT
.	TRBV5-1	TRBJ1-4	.	CASSYRSQKKLFF	TGCGCCAGCAGCTACCGGTCACAGAAGAAACTGTTTTTT
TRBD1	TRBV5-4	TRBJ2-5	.	CASSFGQDRQTQYF	TGTGCCAGCAGCTTTGGACAGGATCGGCAGACCCAGTACTTC
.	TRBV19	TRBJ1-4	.	CASNNLGGANEKLFF	TGTGCCAGTAACAACCTAGGGGGAGCTAATGAAAAACTGTTTTTT
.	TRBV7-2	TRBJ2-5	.	CASSPDSLWETQYF	TGTGCCAGCAGCCCGGACAGTCTGTGGGAGACCCAGTACTTC
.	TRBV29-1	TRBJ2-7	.	CSVEDGRNYEQYF	TGCAGCGTTGAAGATGGCAGGAACTACGAGCAGTACTTC
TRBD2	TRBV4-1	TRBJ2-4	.	CASSQAPLLAAENIQYF	TGCGCCAGCAGCCAAGCTCCCTTACTAGCGGCTGAAAACATTCAGTACTTC
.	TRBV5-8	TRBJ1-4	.	CASSPGFATNEKLFF	TGTGCCAGCAGCCCAGGGTTCGCAACTAATGAAAAACTGTTTTTT
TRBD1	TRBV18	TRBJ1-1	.	CASSPPGQLNTEAFF	TGTGCCAGCTCACCACCGGGACAGCTCAACACTGAAGCTTTCTTT
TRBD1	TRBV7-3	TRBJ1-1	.	CASSSLRDRVSEAFF	TGTGCCAGCAGCTCTCTGCGGGACAGGGTATCTGAAGCTTTCTTT
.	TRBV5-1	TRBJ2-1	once	CASSPPLQGQQFF	TGCGCCAGCAGCCCGCCCCTGCAGGGTCAGCAGTTCTTC
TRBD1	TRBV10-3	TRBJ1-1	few	CAISDRGRNTEAFF	TGTGCCATCAGTGACAGGGGGCGGAACACTGAAGCTTTCTTT
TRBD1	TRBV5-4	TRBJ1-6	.	CASSTDRGALNSPLHF	TGTGCCAGCAGCACGGACAGGGGAGCCCTTAATTCACCCCTCCACTTT